This paragraph covers one TCR beta chain sequence. Which antigen it targets is not known. No much larger clone is present one base from it, and per-base qualities are unavailable. The TCR beta locus was amplified and sequenced using the immunoSEQ assay, from which bulk TCR Vbeta CDR3 data were obtained. In the original analysis: CDR3s were excluded if they were non-productive, were shorter than 7 amino acids, or did not start with C or end with F/W. Analysis was restricted to specimens with at least 1000 reads, and each clonotype was defined at the amino acid level. Clonality was calculated as 1 minus Pielou's evenness. To equalize library sizes, abundance-weighted random subsampling with replacement was performed and repeated 100 times so that 95% confidence intervals could be reported. Repertoire overlap was quantified with the Morisita overlap index, and the top 40 clones per specimen were checked for overlap with the irAE. The source is immuneACCESS, and TCRdb retained only in-frame sequences with V and J called. Part of the clones is not carried over; for the studies checked, unresolved V genes explain less than half of this, and the remainder is unexplained. That table gives V, J and clone size, and the DNA gave D and trimming. This sample holds about 22,000 clones; 85% to 95% were observed only once. 1.3% to 1.5% of the sample is held by the ten biggest clonotypes.

The sample's treatment or condition, from its label and the paper: nivolumab (PD-1 blockade) given before sampling. The DNeasy Blood and Tissue Kit was used to extract DNA from formalin-fixed paraffin-embedded specimens. The sample is drawn from a study of T cells in tumors and immune-related adverse events (dated by TCRdb to the early 2020s). For CDR1 and CDR2, the germline V gene lists SNHLY and FYNNEI. The CDR3 sequence holds 14 residues, the cysteine and phenylalanine included. Here the CDR3 DNA is all that survives: 42 bases in frame from base 1. Trimmed from V: 5 bases; trimmed from J: 7 bases; junction bases lacking a gene match: 8.

The chain is assembled from TRBV2 and TRBJ1-5; 7 bases in the junction line up with TRBD1. The material was lymph node tissue, obtained from a patient treated with anti-PD-1 therapy. This clonotype was sampled from a female donor with metastatic renal cell carcinoma. At the DNA level, the sequence is TGTGCCAGCAGTCGACAGGGAGGAAGACAGCCCCAGCATTTT. This encodes CASSRQGGRQPQHF.